These 14 T cell receptor beta chains came from one sample sequenced in a study of blood T cell repertoires in COVID-19. The table came from immunoSEQ multiplex PCR; TCRdb's copy has only in-frame clones and leaves some out. Altogether some 260,000 clones are present, about 93% being singletons, with the ten largest covering approximately 2%. The sample consisted of PBMCs or T cells enriched from blood (not recorded which). The receptors here all came from a woman under 30 who had recovered from COVID-19.

Written as DNA, the CDR3 is TGTGCCAGCAACCAAAAGGGGGGGGCTGGAAACACCATATATTTT. Amino acids: CASNQKGGAGNTIYF. The V and J genes are TRBV5-4 and TRBJ1-3, with D tentatively TRBD1 (6 bases). Germline V gives CDR1 SGHNT, CDR2 YYREEE (reference sequence). This CDR3 is built from 15 residues. V lost 6 bases and J lost 2, with 15 bases in between. Full variable domain (rest looked up from reference TRBV5-4 and TRBJ1-3): ETGVTQSPTHLIKTRGQQVTLRCSSQSGHNTVSWYQQALGQGPQFIFQYYREEENGRGNFPPRFSGLQFPNYSSELNVNALELDDSALYLCASNQKGGAGNTIYFGEGSWLTVV.

The genes are TRBV5-6 and TRBJ1-2; 9 bases are shared with TRBD1. Trimming took 4 bases from V and 1 from J; bases not matched to a gene: 8. CDR1 is SGHDT, CDR2 YYEEEE, per germline. The CDR3 spans 16 residues. CDR3 residues: CASSHTGDRVNYGYTF. The CDR3 coding sequence is TGTGCCAGCAGCCATACCGGGGACAGGGTTAACTATGGCTACACCTTC.

The chain recombines TRBV18 with TRBJ2-7; tentative D call: TRBD1 (5 bases). This CDR3 is 14 amino acids long. Trimming removed 0 bases from V and 4 bases from J, with 10 bases in between. From germline, CDR1 is KGHSH and CDR2 LQKENI. The CDR3 sequence is CASSPPAGNYEQYF. The CDR3 coding sequence is TGTGCCAGCTCACCACCGGCAGGGAATTACGAGCAGTACTTC.

This chain connects TRBV21-1 to TRBJ2-4; TRBD1, the table's D call, was not compared with the DNA. TRBV21-1 is a listed pseudogene. This CDR3 spans 17 amino acids. The CDR3 reads CASSQGQGQVQVNIQYF. CDR3 nucleotide sequence: TGTGCCAGCAGCCAAGGACAGGGACAGGTCCAGGTAAACATTCAGTACTTC.

This chain's CDR3 is CASKKNPGAGGDTQYF. Written as DNA, the CDR3 is TGTGCCAGCAAAAAAAACCCGGGAGCGGGGGGAGATACGCAGTATTTT. The rearrangement links TRBV7-2 to TRBJ2-3; the match to TRBD2 covers 9 bases. CDR3 length: 16 residues. Looked up from germline, CDR1 is SGHTA and CDR2 is FQGNSA. V shed 7 bases and J 5 bases; nucleotides not matched to a gene: 13.

The CDR3 DNA reads as TGTGCTAGTGGGTCCCGAGCCCTGCATTTT. It yields the protein CASGSRALHF. The rearrangement joins TRBV12-5 to TRBJ1-5; D not certain. This CDR3 spans 10 amino acids. V was clipped by 6 bases and J by 15 bases, with 12 bases between them. Germline loops: CDR1 LGHNT, CDR2 FRNRAP. Combining the CDR3 with reference TRBV12-5 and TRBJ1-5 gives the whole variable domain DARVTQTPRHKVTEMGQEVTMRCQPILGHNTVFWYRQTMMQGLELLAYFRNRAPLDDSGMPKDRFSAEMPDATLATLKIQPSEPRDSAVYFCASGSRALHFGDGTRLSIL.

V and J are TRBV5-4 and TRBJ2-2; unclear D gene. The CDR3 extends over 12 amino acids. Per germline, CDR1 SGHNT and CDR2 YYREEE (reference sequence). Trimming removed 0 bases from V and 6 bases from J, with 3 bases in between. The CDR3, as DNA: TGTGCCAGCAGCTTGGCGGCCGGGGAGCTGTTTTTT. This translates into CASSLAAGELFF.

The rearrangement joins TRBV28 to TRBJ1-2; D is uncertain. V was shortened by 5 bases and J by 3 bases, with 16 bases between the two germline ends. This CDR3 contains 15 residues. From germline, CDR1 is MDHEN and CDR2 SYDVKM. The CDR3 DNA reads as TGTGCCAGCAGTACCGAGGGTTGGCTGGACTATGGCTACACCTTC. This sequence encodes CASSTEGWLDYGYTF.

The rearrangement uses TRBV10-3 and TRBJ1-1; TRBD1 aligns across 8 bases. The CDR3 loop spans 11 amino acids. J gave up 11 bases and V 8 bases, and 7 bases lay outside the gene matches. CDR1 and CDR2 (germline): ENHRY, SYGVKD. The CDR3 DNA reads as TGTGCCATCCGGGGACAGGCGGAGGCTTTCTTT. This encodes CAIRGQAEAFF.

On this clone: Distinct nucleotide sequences in the sample also encode this CDR3. The chain joins TRBV4-3 to TRBJ1-5; D is unresolved. The CDR3 length is 13 residues. Per germline, CDR1 LGHNA and CDR2 YSLEER. The V end was cut by 0 bases, the J end by 4 bases, with 4 bases between. The CDR3 sequence: CASSQELNQPQHF. In DNA form, the CDR3 reads TGCGCCAGCAGCCAAGAGCTAAATCAGCCCCAGCATTTT.

The J gene is TRBJ2-3, the V gene TRBV27; the D is unclear. The CDR3 contains 14 residues. Trimming pared 4 bases from V and 2 bases from J, leaving 10 bases between. CDR1 MNHEY and CDR2 SMNVEV come from the germline V gene (reference sequence). The DNA for the CDR3 is TGTGCCAGCAGTTCTAGAACCCACACAGATACGCAGTATTTT. Its protein product is CASSSRTHTDTQYF.

The chain links TRBV2 to TRBJ2-7; the match to TRBD1 covers 8 bases. In germline, CDR1 is SNHLY, CDR2 FYNNEI. This CDR3 has 14 amino acids. V shed 6 bases and J 2 bases; nucleotides not matched to a gene: 6. The CDR3 bases are TGTGCCAGCAGACCCCAGGGGGCCGCCTACGAGCAGTACTTC. Translating it yields CASRPQGAAYEQYF.

The chain couples TRBV11-2 to TRBJ1-1; the D is unclear. This CDR3 has 16 amino acids. The germline V and J ends were trimmed by 4 bases and 1 base, with 16 bases remaining between them. In germline, CDR1 is SGHAT, CDR2 FQNNGV. Here the CDR3 DNA reads TGTGCCAGCAGCTCGATGATGACAAGCGGGAACACTGAAGCTTTCTTT. Translation gives CASSSMMTSGNTEAFF.

This clone was seen only once. The chain couples TRBV5-8 to TRBJ1-2, with 11 positions matching TRBD1. Germline CDR1 and CDR2: SGHTS and YDEGEE. This CDR3 region has 15 residues. Trimming took 2 bases from V and 4 from J; bases not matched to a gene: 4. In DNA form, the CDR3 reads TGTGCCAGCAGCTTCCCGGGACAGGGGGTCTATGGCTACACCTTC. Protein: CASSFPGQGVYGYTF.